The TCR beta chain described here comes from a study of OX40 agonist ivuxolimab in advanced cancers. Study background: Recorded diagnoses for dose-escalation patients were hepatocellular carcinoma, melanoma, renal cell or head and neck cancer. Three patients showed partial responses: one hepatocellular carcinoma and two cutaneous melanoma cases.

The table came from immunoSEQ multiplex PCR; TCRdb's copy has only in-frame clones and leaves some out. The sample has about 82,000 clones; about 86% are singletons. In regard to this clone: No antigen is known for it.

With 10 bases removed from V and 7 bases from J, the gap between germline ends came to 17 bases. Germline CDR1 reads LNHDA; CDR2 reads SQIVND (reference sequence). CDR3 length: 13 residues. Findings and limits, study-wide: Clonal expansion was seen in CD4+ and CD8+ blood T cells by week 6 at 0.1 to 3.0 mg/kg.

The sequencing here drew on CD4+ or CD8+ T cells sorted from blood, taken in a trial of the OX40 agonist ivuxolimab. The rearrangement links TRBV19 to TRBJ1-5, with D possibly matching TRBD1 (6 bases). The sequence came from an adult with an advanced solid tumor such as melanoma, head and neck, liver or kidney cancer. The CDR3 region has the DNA TGTGCCACCAACAGGGACTTTGGGCAGCCCCAGCATTTT. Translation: CATNRDFGQPQHF.